Presented here are 13 T cell receptor beta chains from one specimen sequenced in a study of beta chain features in type 1 diabetes. Findings of the study overall: All four CD4+ subsets from Type 1 diabetes patients carried moderately but significantly shorter TCRB CDR3s.

Every bit of the isolated RNA underwent reverse transcription, so sequencing read expressed TCRB transcripts. The table came from immunoSEQ multiplex PCR; TCRdb's copy has only in-frame clones and leaves some out. Of roughly 300,000 clones in the sample, over 7% are singletons; the top ten hold about 1%. Antigens of these TCRs are unknown. The sequenced sample consisted of central memory CD4+ T cells from blood. The origin of the receptors is a man aged 25 to 45 with type 1 diabetes.

This clone was seen only a few times. Other nucleotide sequences in the sample specify the same CDR3. The chain joins TRBV30 to TRBJ1-5; D not certain. V was shortened by 2 bases and J by 2 bases, with 7 bases between the two germline ends. This CDR3 contains 13 residues. Germline-derived CDR1 and CDR2 are GTSNPN and SVGIG (reference sequence). The CDR3 is CAWSWQGNQPQHF. In DNA form, the CDR3 reads TGTGCCTGGAGTTGGCAGGGCAATCAGCCCCAGCATTTT.

The chain joins TRBV19 to TRBJ2-1; D tentatively reads TRBD1 or TRBD2 (5 bases each). CDR1 and CDR2 (germline): LNHDA, SQIVND (reference sequence). The V gene lost 5 bases and the J gene lost 5 bases, with 13 bases spanning the gap. The CDR3 spans 14 residues. The CDR3 here is CASSVGATNNEQFF. The CDR3 region has the DNA TGTGCCAGTAGTGTCGGGGCTACTAACAATGAGCAGTTCTTC.

This chain uses TRBV7-2 with TRBJ1-1, with a weak D call TRBD1 (6 bases). The CDR3 has 13 residues. Germline values: CDR1 SGHTA, CDR2 FQGNSA. Deletions cut 5 bases from V and 1 base from J, with 8 bases between. The DNA of the CDR3 is TGTGCCAGCAGCCAGGGACAGAACACTGAAGCTTTCTTT. Its translation is CASSQGQNTEAFF.

The gene calls are TRBV30 and TRBJ1-6, with D possibly matching TRBD1 (5 bases). V gave up 4 bases and J gave up 6 bases, with 16 bases separating them. The length of the CDR3 is 15 residues. Germline values: CDR1 GTSNPN, CDR2 SVGIG (reference sequence). CDR3: CAWTKQARSNSPLHF. The CDR3 region has the DNA TGTGCCTGGACCAAACAGGCCCGGTCTAATTCACCCCTCCACTTT.

This clone was detected only a few times. The chain carries TRBV5-6 and TRBJ1-5; TRBD1 is a possible D gene (5 bases). Germline CDR1 reads SGHDT; CDR2 reads YYEEEE. This CDR3 comprises 14 residues. Trimming stripped 1 base from V and 4 bases from J, with 9 bases between. This CDR3 reads CASSLSYRNQPQHF. CDR3 nucleotide sequence: TGTGCCAGCAGCTTGAGTTACAGGAATCAGCCCCAGCATTTT.

This clone was recorded many times. The CDR3 DNA sequence: TGTGCCAGCAGCTTTTTCCGACTAGCGGGGAGCTCCTACAATGAGCAGTTCTTC. Translation gives CASSFFRLAGSSYNEQFF. The chain is built from TRBV11-2 and TRBJ2-1, with 11 bases fitting TRBD2. The CDR3 runs to 18 residues. Germline CDR1 is SGHAT and CDR2 is FQNNGV. Trimming cost V 3 bases and J 0 bases; bases outside gene matches: 7. The full variable domain, completed using reference TRBV11-2 and TRBJ2-1, is EAGVAQSPRYKIIEKRQSVAFWCNPISGHATLYWYQQILGQGPKLLIQFQNNGVVDDSQLPKDRFSAERLKGVDSTLKIQPAKLEDSAVYLCASSFFRLAGSSYNEQFFGPGTRLTVL.

The chain is built from TRBV28 and TRBJ2-1, with D hard to call. The CDR3 spans 14 residues. Germline V CDR1 and CDR2: MDHEN, SYDVKM. The V end lost 4 bases, the J end lost 4 bases, and 11 bases lay between the germline ends. The CDR3 nucleotides read TGTGCCAGCAGTTATTACAGAGAGTACAATGAGCAGTTCTTC. It yields the protein CASSYYREYNEQFF. The whole variable domain, filled in from reference TRBV28 and TRBJ2-1, reads DVKVTQSSRYLVKRTGEKVFLECVQDMDHENMFWYRQDPGLGLRLIYFSYDVKMKEKGDIPEGYSVSREKKERFSLILESASTNQTSMYLCASSYYREYNEQFFGPGTRLTVL.

The rearrangement links TRBV27 to TRBJ1-2; D may be TRBD1 (6 bases). Germline V gene lookup returns CDR1 MNHEY and CDR2 SMNVEV (reference sequence). This CDR3 is built from 13 residues. V was cut by 4 bases and J by 6 bases, with 12 bases left in between. CDR3 residues: CASSWTQGHGYTF. The CDR3 DNA reads as TGTGCCAGCAGTTGGACTCAGGGGCATGGCTACACCTTC.

The chain has TRBV28 and TRBJ1-1; the D is unclear. With 2 bases removed from V and 4 bases from J, the gap between germline ends came to 11 bases. Germline V CDR1 and CDR2: MDHEN, SYDVKM. The CDR3 consists of 14 residues. CDR3 loop: CASSLPTRGTEAFF. CDR3 in DNA: TGTGCCAGCAGTTTACCGACGAGAGGCACTGAAGCTTTCTTT. The full variable domain, completed using reference TRBV28 and TRBJ1-1, is DVKVTQSSRYLVKRTGEKVFLECVQDMDHENMFWYRQDPGLGLRLIYFSYDVKMKEKGDIPEGYSVSREKKERFSLILESASTNQTSMYLCASSLPTRGTEAFFGQGTRLTVV.

This clone was seen more than once but under ten times. The rearrangement joins TRBV6-5 to TRBJ1-1; D remains ambiguous. V was trimmed by 6 bases and J by 5 bases, leaving 16 bases between them. CDR1 is MNHEY, CDR2 SVGAGI, per germline. This CDR3 is 14 amino acids long. The CDR3 sequence: CASSGRLGVTEAFF. The DNA for the CDR3 is TGTGCCAGCAGCGGGCGGCTTGGGGTTACTGAAGCTTTCTTT.

This clone occurred a few times. The genes are TRBV29-1 and TRBJ2-3, with 7 nucleotides matching TRBD1. CDR1 and CDR2 (germline): SQVTM, ANQGSEA. The ends lost 6 bases at V and 4 bases at J; junction bases unmatched: 7. The CDR3 has 13 amino acids. CDR3 in DNA: TGCAGCGTCAACAGACAGGGCTCAGATACGCAGTATTTT. Its protein product is CSVNRQGSDTQYF.

The sample holds a few counts of this clone. The rearrangement links TRBV5-1 to TRBJ2-1; 9 positions agree with TRBD1. The CDR3 loop spans 15 amino acids. Germline values: CDR1 SGHRS, CDR2 YFSETQ. With V trimmed by 3 bases and J by 2 bases, 3 bases remained unmatched. CDR3 DNA: TGCGCCAGCAGCTCCGGGGACAGGGCCTACAATGAGCAGTTCTTC. Encoded protein: CASSSGDRAYNEQFF.

V and J are TRBV2 and TRBJ2-7, with D tentatively TRBD2 (5 bases). V was clipped by 2 bases and J by 5 bases, with 16 bases between them. Germline CDR1 SNHLY, CDR2 FYNNEI. The CDR3 extends over 15 amino acids. The CDR3 nucleotides are TGTGCCAGCAGTGAACTCAGGCCTCCGAGGGACGAGCAGTACTTC. It encodes CASSELRPPRDEQYF.